A single sample is the source of the 16 T cell receptor beta chains below, sequenced in a study of Ad26.COV2.S vaccination and SARS-CoV-2 variants. The treatment denotes: roughly 19 received Ad26.COV2.S at low or high dose, single or two shots; 5 received placebo; per-sample allocation not given. The study sampled participants on day 63 after the first vaccine or placebo injection. Assay: immunoSEQ multiplex PCR; the TCRdb copy retains only in-frame clones and omits some. The sample gives 300,000 to 500,000 clones, approximately 86% of which show up once; under 3.5% is in the top ten. Material: peripheral blood, obtained in a trial of Ad26.COV2.S vaccine versus placebo. The receptors here all came from a person between 18 and 60 years old who received the Ad26.COV2.S COVID-19 vaccine or a placebo.

This sequence joins TRBV3-1 (or the pseudogene TRBV3-2) and TRBJ1-3, with unresolved D. Trimming took 1 base from V and 5 from J, leaving 6 bases between them. This CDR3 region has 13 residues. CDR1 is LGHDT, CDR2 YNNKEL, per germline (reference sequence). This chain's CDR3 is CASSQAARNTIYF. In nucleotides, the CDR3 is TGTGCCAGCAGCCAAGCAGCCAGAAACACCATATATTTT.

This clone has a single count. The chain joins TRBV19 to TRBJ1-5; 10 nucleotides agree with TRBD1. V trimming: 5 bases; J trimming: 5 bases; junction bases outside the gene matches: 9. The CDR3 is 16 amino acids. Germline-derived CDR1 and CDR2 are LNHDA and SQIVND (reference sequence). CDR3 amino acids: CASSALDRGLDQPQHF. DNA of the CDR3: TGTGCCAGTAGTGCCCTTGACAGGGGGCTGGATCAGCCCCAGCATTTT.

The chain recombines TRBV5-1 with TRBJ2-5; a possible D gene is TRBD1 (6 bases). This CDR3 is built from 14 residues. V was clipped by 4 bases and J by 5 bases, with 15 bases between them. Germline CDR1 and CDR2: SGHRS and YFSETQ. CDR3 nucleotides: TGCGCCAGCAGCGCAACAGGGTCTTGGGAGACCCAGTACTTC. This encodes CASSATGSWETQYF. The full variable domain, with the rest looked up from reference TRBV5-1 and TRBJ2-5, is KAGVTQTPRYLIKTRGQQVTLSCSPISGHRSVSWYQQTPGQGLQFLFEYFSETQRNKGNFPGRFSGRQFSNSRSEMNVSTLELGDSALYLCASSATGSWETQYFGPGTRLLVL.

The chain joins TRBV6-5 to TRBJ2-7, with D possibly TRBD1 on 6 matching bases. CDR3 length equals 16 residues. CDR1 and CDR2 from the germline V gene are MNHEY and SVGAGI. V dropped 0 bases and J dropped 2 bases, with 14 bases sitting between them. The CDR3 reads CASSYSKSGVAYEQYF. The CDR3 nucleotides read TGTGCCAGCAGTTACTCGAAATCAGGGGTGGCCTACGAGCAGTACTTC.

The genes are TRBV30 and TRBJ1-1, with D perhaps matching TRBD1 (6 bases). Germline CDR1 and CDR2: GTSNPN and SVGIG (reference sequence). Between the trimmed V and J ends, which lost 2 bases and 0 bases, there was a span of 10 bases. This CDR3 contains 14 residues. CDR3: CAWSNGQMNTEAFF. The CDR3, as DNA: TGTGCCTGGAGTAACGGACAGATGAACACTGAAGCTTTCTTT.

The chain employs TRBV7-2 and TRBJ2-5; 12 nucleotides match TRBD2. Germline CDR1 is SGHTA and CDR2 is FQGNSA. The CDR3 is 18 residues long. The V segment lost 1 base and the J segment 4 bases; nucleotides outside the gene matches: 10. CDR3 DNA sequence: TGTGCCAGCAGCTTAGGAACGGGAGGACTAGCGGGATCAGAGACCCAGTACTTC. The encoded protein is CASSLGTGGLAGSETQYF.

This clone was detected only a few times. This sequence joins TRBV10-3 and TRBJ2-2; no clear D. Germline V gene sequence: CDR1 ENHRY, CDR2 SYGVKD. V was pared by 4 bases and J by 7 bases, with 13 bases between. This CDR3 contains 14 residues. The CDR3 loop reads CAISASGVDGELFF. In DNA, the CDR3 is TGTGCCATCAGTGCCTCCGGAGTGGACGGGGAGCTGTTTTTT.

V and J are TRBV19 and TRBJ1-5, with TRBD1 matching over 7 bases. Trimming took 3 bases from V and 0 from J; bases not matched to a gene: 14. This CDR3 region has 19 residues. The germline gives CDR1 LNHDA, CDR2 SQIVND (reference sequence). CDR3 amino acids: CASSMLLGQFSYSNQPQHF. CDR3 nucleotide sequence: TGTGCCAGTAGTATGCTACTGGGACAGTTCTCTTATAGCAATCAGCCCCAGCATTTT.

This clone was picked up one time. The chain recombines TRBV19 with TRBJ1-1; 9 nucleotides match TRBD1. V dropped 3 bases and J dropped 5; count of bases not matched to a gene: 7. CDR1 is LNHDA, CDR2 SQIVND, per germline (reference sequence). This CDR3 region has 15 residues. DNA for the CDR3: TGTGCCAGTAGTATTCCCGGGACAGGGAGAACTGAAGCTTTCTTT. Protein sequence: CASSIPGTGRTEAFF.

The chain carries TRBV5-4 and TRBJ1-2; the match to TRBD1 covers 8 bases. Unmatched junction bases numbered 5, after V lost 2 bases and J lost 5 bases. CDR1 is SGHNT, CDR2 YYREEE, per germline (reference sequence). CDR3 length: 14 residues. The CDR3 loop is CASSFGQGRYGYTF. CDR3 sequence (DNA): TGTGCCAGCAGCTTCGGACAGGGCAGATATGGCTACACCTTC.

Comments on this clone: This same CDR3 is encoded by further DNA sequences in the sample. Written as DNA, the CDR3 is TGTGCCAGCAGCTTAGGAGGGGAAAAACTGTTTTTT. As protein: CASSLGGEKLFF. The chain links TRBV7-9 to TRBJ1-4; D gene uncertain. The germline V gene has CDR1 SEHNR and CDR2 FQNEAQ (reference sequence). The length of the CDR3 is 12 residues. Trimming cost V 1 base and J 8 bases, with 5 bases left between them.

The chain combines TRBV6-6 with TRBJ2-3; D perhaps matches TRBD2 (6 bases). Germline loops: CDR1 MNHNY, CDR2 SVGAGI (reference sequence). Trimming shortened V by 2 bases and J by 1 base, and 10 bases separated the two germline ends. The CDR3 totals 15 residues. DNA of the CDR3: TGTGCCAGCAGTTACGTGGCGGGGCGCACAGATACGCAGTATTTT. This translates into CASSYVAGRTDTQYF.

The chain links TRBV5-1 to TRBJ1-2, with TRBD1 matching 7 bases. The CDR3 totals 13 residues. Germline assignment: CDR1 SGHRS and CDR2 YFSETQ. The V gene end was trimmed by 4 bases and the J gene end by 3 bases; junction bases not matched to a gene: 3. The CDR3 reads CASSQGQDYGYTF. As DNA, the CDR3 is TGCGCCAGCAGCCAAGGACAGGACTATGGCTACACCTTC.

The chain has TRBV7-2 and TRBJ1-2, with a possible D match to TRBD1 (6 bases). V dropped 5 bases and J dropped 2 bases, with 15 bases sitting between them. The germline CDR1 and CDR2 sequences are SGHTA and FQGNSA. CDR3 length: 15 residues. This CDR3 is CASSPSGGQNYGYTF. The CDR3 DNA sequence: TGTGCCAGCAGCCCAAGCGGGGGGCAAAACTATGGCTACACCTTC. Supplemented by reference TRBV7-2 and TRBJ1-2, the full variable domain reads GAGVSQSPSNKVTEKGKDVELRCDPISGHTALYWYRQSLGQGLEFLIYFQGNSAPDKSGLPSDRFSAERTGGSVSTLTIQRTQQEDSAVYLCASSPSGGQNYGYTFGSGTRLTVV.

The V and J genes are TRBV5-1 and TRBJ2-1, with TRBD2 as a possible D gene (6 bases). The V end was cut by 0 bases, the J end by 5 bases, with 15 bases between. The CDR3 consists of 16 residues. CDR1 SGHRS and CDR2 YFSETQ come from the germline V gene. The CDR3, as DNA: TGCGCCAGCAGCTTGGCCGGAGGGAATACGAACAATGAGCAGTTCTTC. Amino acid sequence: CASSLAGGNTNNEQFF.

The DNA for the CDR3 is TGCGCCAGCAGTCAATCACGTAGCGGGGGGGCTCGATCCTACAATGAGCAGTTCTTC. Amino acids: CASSQSRSGGARSYNEQFF. The chain carries TRBV23-1 and TRBJ2-1; 11 bases are shared with TRBD2. TRBV23-1 belongs to the ORF category, with a function that is uncertain. This CDR3 is 19 amino acids long. The V gene end was trimmed by 0 bases and the J gene end by 1 base; junction bases not matched to a gene: 8.